This T cell receptor beta chain originates from a study of beta chain features in type 1 diabetes. After removal of 3 bases from V and 3 bases from J, the junction contained 10 bases not matched to a gene. This CDR3 has 17 residues. Germline V lookup: CDR1 GTSNPN, CDR2 SVGIG (reference sequence). The investigators reverse transcribed all of the isolated RNA, so they sequenced expressed TCRB transcripts. The repertoire was sequenced with immunoSEQ multiplex PCR; TCRdb's copy has only in-frame clones and lacks some. The table includes 200,000 to 300,000 clones, 25% to 35% detected once. This chain uses TRBV30 with TRBJ2-7; 14 nucleotides agree with TRBD2. The sequenced sample consisted of central memory CD4+ T cells from blood. The sequence was obtained from a man younger than 45 in good health. For the CDR3, the DNA is TGTGCCTGGAGCCCTCCGGGACTAGCGGGAGACTTCTACGAGCAGTACTTC. It codes for CAWSPPGLAGDFYEQYF.